These T cell receptor beta chains were read from a single sample in a study of blood T cell repertoires in COVID-19. Libraries were prepared by immunoSEQ multiplex PCR; TCRdb keeps only in-frame clonotypes and omits some of them. The sample lists approximately 470,000 clones, 80% to 90% seen once, with more than 3% in the top ten. Sequenced: peripheral blood. The receptors originated from a human donor in a cohort sampled during active COVID-19. The CDR3 runs from the conserved cysteine through the conserved F or W. The D gene is left open where the match is weak. For some rows the clone size is stated as once, few or many, or as a class when expanded; others skip it.

TRBJ2-1 | . | . | TRBV11-2 | TGTGCCAGCAGCTTAGATGTGTCTTACAATGAGCAGTTCTTC | CASSLDVSYNEQFF
TRBJ2-5 | TRBD1 | . | TRBV5-1 | TGCGCCAGCAGCGCGGGACAGGGCGGGGAGACCCAGTACTTC | CASSAGQGGETQYF
TRBJ1-2 | . | . | TRBV24-1 | TGTGCCACCAGTGATAATCGCGGGGTTGGCTACACCTTC | CATSDNRGVGYTF
TRBJ2-5 | . | . | TRBV28 | TGTGCCAGCGGGGGGAGGAGGCAAGAGACCCAGTACTTC | CASGGRRQETQYF
TRBJ2-5 | . | . | TRBV10-2 | TGCGCCAGCATGAGGAACAGGAGCCCACAAGAGACCCAGTACTTC | CASMRNRSPQETQYF
TRBJ2-3 | TRBD1 | . | TRBV30 | TGTGCCTGGAGTTCCGACAGGGGATTTTCGTATACGCAGTATTTT | CAWSSDRGFSYTQYF
TRBJ1-1 | . | . | TRBV11-3 | TGTGCCAGCAGCTTAGGGAGGGGCACTGAAGCTTTCTTT | CASSLGRGTEAFF
TRBJ1-4 | . | once | TRBV19 | TGTGCCAGTAGTCCCCGGGGGGCAGGAGAAAAACTGTTTTTT | CASSPRGAGEKLFF
TRBJ1-2 | TRBD1 | . | TRBV6-5 | TGTGCCAGCAGTTACCATAGGGGGCGCGACTATGGCTACACCTTC | CASSYHRGRDYGYTF
TRBJ1-2 | . | . | TRBV7-2 | TGTGCCAGCAGCTTGGGCGTCACAGGCTATGGCTACACCTTC | CASSLGVTGYGYTF
TRBJ2-1 | TRBD2 | . | TRBV25-1 | TGTGCCAGCAGTGGAGGGACTAGCGGGAGTCAGAACAATGAGCAGTTCTTC | CASSGGTSGSQNNEQFF
TRBJ2-5 | TRBD1 | . | TRBV12-5 | TGTGCTAGTGGTTTGGGACAGGGCGGCCAAGAGACCCAGTACTTC | CASGLGQGGQETQYF
TRBJ2-2 | TRBD2 | . | TRBV27 | TGTGCCAGCAGACCCCGGACTAGCGGATACACCGGGGAGCTGTTTTTT | CASRPRTSGYTGELFF
TRBJ2-3 | . | . | TRBV28 | TGTGCCAGCAGTTTATATCGAGGGGATACGCAGTATTTT | CASSLYRGDTQYF
TRBJ2-1 | . | few | TRBV30 | TGTGCCTGGAGTTCGGGGGACCGTAAGCAGTTCTTC | CAWSSGDRKQFF
TRBJ1-1 | TRBD1 | few | TRBV19 | TGTGCCAGCGACAGGGGAGAGGAATCTGAAGCTTTCTTT | CASDRGEESEAFF
TRBJ1-5 | TRBD1 | few | TRBV28 | TGTGCCAGCAGTTTATCTAGGGAAGGACAGGGTATCAGACCCCAGCATTTT | CASSLSREGQGIRPQHF
TRBJ2-7 | TRBD1 | . | TRBV18 | TGTGCCAGCTCACCTTCGGGACAGGTTTACGAGCAGTACTTC | CASSPSGQVYEQYF
TRBJ2-7 | TRBD1 | . | TRBV28 | TGTGCCAGCACCGAACGGCAGGGACAGGGGGCGCGGCAGTACTTC | CASTERQGQGARQYF
TRBJ2-5 | . | . | TRBV19 | TGTGCCAGTACTCCACGCGGAAGGGGGAGAGGGCAAGAGACCCAGTACTTC | CASTPRGRGRGQETQYF
TRBJ2-5 | . | . | TRBV7-9 | TGTGCCAGCAGCTTCGCTAGAGAGACCCAGTACTTC | CASSFARETQYF
TRBJ2-3 | . | once | TRBV28 | TGTGCCAGCAGCCACGGGGTTCGTACAGATACGCAGTATTTT | CASSHGVRTDTQYF
TRBJ1-5 | . | once | TRBV9 | TGTGCCAGCAGCGCCGCAGGGTATAGCAATCAGCCCCAGCATTTT | CASSAAGYSNQPQHF
TRBJ2-7 | TRBD2 | . | TRBV7-9 | TGTGCCAGCAGTTATACTAGCGGAGACGTCTACGAGCAGTACTTC | CASSYTSGDVYEQYF
TRBJ2-1 | . | . | TRBV5-1 | TGCGCCAGCAGCTTACTAGCCCTCTGGGGCAATGAGCAGTTCTTC | CASSLLALWGNEQFF
TRBJ2-1 | TRBD1 | many | TRBV18 | TGTGCCAGCTCTCCCGGGACAGGGGGCTACAATGAGCAGTTCTTC | CASSPGTGGYNEQFF
TRBJ2-1 | TRBD2 | . | TRBV28 | TGTGCCAGCAGTGCTCCGTATGGACTAGCGGGGAACAATGAGCAGTTCTTC | CASSAPYGLAGNNEQFF
TRBJ1-2 | . | . | TRBV6-5 | TGTGCCAGCAGACCCCGGGTTTTAGCTAACTATGGCTACACCTTC | CASRPRVLANYGYTF
TRBJ2-7 | TRBD1 | . | TRBV5-6 | TGTGCCAGCAGCCAACCGACAGGGGGCCACGAGCAGTACTTC | CASSQPTGGHEQYF
TRBJ2-5 | TRBD1 | . | TRBV7-2 | TGTGCCAGCAGCACCCGGGACAGGGCGGTTGTGGAGACCCAGTACTTC | CASSTRDRAVVETQYF
TRBJ2-3 | . | . | TRBV29-1 | TGCAGCGTTGAATCCGACTCCCTCGTGGGTAGCACAGATACGCAGTATTTT | CSVESDSLVGSTDTQYF
TRBJ1-2 | . | . | TRBV6-5 | TGTGCCAGCAGAAGTAGCGCGGGGTATGGCTACACCTTC | CASRSSAGYGYTF
TRBJ1-1 | TRBD1 | . | TRBV5-1 | TGCGCCAGCGGACAGGGGGCTTGGAACACTGAAGCTTTCTTT | CASGQGAWNTEAFF
TRBJ2-2 | . | . | TRBV27 | TGTGCCAGCAGGCGGACGAACACCGGGGAGCTGTTTTTT | CASRRTNTGELFF
TRBJ2-2 | TRBD2 | . | TRBV15 | TGTGCCACCAGCAGAGACCTTGGGGCTAGCGGGAGAGCCGGGGAGCTGTTTTTT | CATSRDLGASGRAGELFF
TRBJ2-7 | TRBD2 | . | TRBV5-6 | TGTGCCAGCAGCATGACTAGCGGTTCCTACGAGCAGTACTTC | CASSMTSGSYEQYF
TRBJ1-6 | TRBD1 | . | TRBV5-6 | TGTGCCAGCAGCATATACCGGGACAGGGGCAATTCACCCCTCCACTTT | CASSIYRDRGNSPLHF
TRBJ2-7 | TRBD2 | few | TRBV11-2 | TGTGCCAGCAGCCAGGGACTAGCGGCAGCCTACGAGCAGTACTTC | CASSQGLAAAYEQYF
TRBJ2-5 | TRBD1 | . | TRBV24-1 | TGTGCCACCAGTGATGCGACAGGGGGCGAGGAGACCCAGTACTTC | CATSDATGGEETQYF
TRBJ2-7 | . | . | TRBV25-1 | TGTGCCAGCAGTGACTATCTCTTCGAGCAGTACTTC | CASSDYLFEQYF
TRBJ2-7 | TRBD2 | . | TRBV7-2 | TGTGCCAGCAGCTTGGCTAGCGGGACGGGGGAGCAGTACTTC | CASSLASGTGEQYF
TRBJ2-5 | . | once | TRBV7-2 | TGTGCCAGCAGCTTCCCAGGGCAGGGGACCCAGTACTTC | CASSFPGQGTQYF
TRBJ2-7 | TRBD1 | . | TRBV27 | TGTGCCAGCAGACAGGGGCCGCAGGCCCAATACGAGCAGTACTTC | CASRQGPQAQYEQYF
TRBJ1-4 | TRBD1 | . | TRBV7-2 | TGTGCCAGCAGAGCCGGGACAGGGGATGAAAAACTGTTTTTT | CASRAGTGDEKLFF
TRBJ2-7 | TRBD1 | . | TRBV30 | TGTGCCTGGAATTCGGACAGGGAAAAAGGCGAGCAGTACTTC | CAWNSDREKGEQYF
TRBJ2-7 | . | . | TRBV15 | TGTGCCACCAGCACCCTATCCTGGGGGGATAACTACGAGCAGTACTTC | CATSTLSWGDNYEQYF
TRBJ1-2 | TRBD1 | . | TRBV18 | TGTGCCAGCTCATTAACAGGGGGCAGCATTGAGGGCTACACCTTC | CASSLTGGSIEGYTF
TRBJ1-1 | TRBD1 | . | TRBV5-8 | TGTGCCAGCAGCCCTACAGGGGATTATACTGAAGCTTTCTTT | CASSPTGDYTEAFF
TRBJ2-3 | . | . | TRBV4-2 | TGTGCCAGCAGCCAAGGGGCGGAGGTAACGCAGTATTTT | CASSQGAEVTQYF
TRBJ2-2 | TRBD1 | . | TRBV19 | TGTGCCAGCCACGACAGGGGTACCGGGGAGCTGTTTTTT | CASHDRGTGELFF
TRBJ1-1 | TRBD1 | . | TRBV7-9 | TGTGCCAGCAGCTGGTTGAACACAGGGGGCGACGCTTTCTTT | CASSWLNTGGDAFF
TRBJ2-5 | TRBD2 | . | TRBV7-3 | TGTGCCAGCAGCCGCAGGCCTAGCGGGAGTAGGGGAGAGACCCAGTACTTC | CASSRRPSGSRGETQYF
TRBJ2-7 | . | . | TRBV27 | TGTGCCAGCAGTTTATGGCAGGGGAGCTACGAGCAGTACTTC | CASSLWQGSYEQYF
TRBJ2-3 | . | . | TRBV11-1 | TGTGCCAGCAGCTTAGATCCGGGGAGGACAGATACGCAGTATTTT | CASSLDPGRTDTQYF
TRBJ2-3 | TRBD2 | . | TRBV7-3 | TGTGCCAGCAGCCCAATGCCCCTAGCGGGGCGCACAGATACGCAGTATTTT | CASSPMPLAGRTDTQYF
TRBJ1-1 | . | . | TRBV29-1 | TGCAGCGTTGAACAGGGCAACACTGAAGCTTTCTTT | CSVEQGNTEAFF
TRBJ2-1 | TRBD2 | . | TRBV4-2 | TGTGCCAGCAGCCAAGAAGGAACTAGCGGCGGCCGGGAGCAGTTCTTC | CASSQEGTSGGREQFF